These T cell receptor beta chains were read from a single sample in a study of shared clonotypes between healthy human individuals. The method was immunoSEQ multiplex PCR; TCRdb's version includes in-frame clones alone and lacks a portion of them. The sample has 2 million to 2.5 million clones; approximately 94% are singletons. The sample consisted of naive CD8+ T cells sorted from blood. The receptors were sampled from a young man in good health. The CDR3 runs from the conserved cysteine through the conserved F or W. Size is stated for part of the rows, as once, few or many counts, or as a class when the clone is expanded.

NA,TRBV7-6,TRBJ2-7,CASSLTSGEYYEQYF
NA,TRBV7-2,TRBJ2-7,CASLPLLGGFYEQYF
NA,TRBV18,TRBJ2-7,CASSWGGSYEQYF
NA,TRBV11-2,TRBJ2-7,CASSLEPIYEQYF
few,TRBV28,TRBJ1-1,CASSLSGTVTEAFF
few,TRBV6-6,TRBJ2-7,CASSRTGDEQYF
NA,TRBV28,TRBJ2-2,CASSFPAGGTGELFF
NA,TRBV27,TRBJ2-3,CASSFMGVDTQYF
NA,TRBV7-9,TRBJ2-1,CASSVPGQGYNEQFF
NA,TRBV19,TRBJ1-1,CASSAYSGTEAFF
NA,TRBV6-5,TRBJ2-7,CASSYSGPSYEQYF
NA,TRBV10-3,TRBJ1-2,CASLPGEAVVYGYTF
NA,TRBV5-4,TRBJ2-5,CASSSETQYF
NA,TRBV5-4,TRBJ2-7,CASSLGGRDYEQYF
NA,TRBV18,TRBJ1-2,CASSPPTGGSYGYTF
NA,TRBV5-1,TRBJ1-1,CASSLTSDMVHEAFF
NA,TRBV30,TRBJ2-3,CAWGRLGKPQYF
NA,TRBV4-1,TRBJ2-1,CASSQGTSGRARYNEQFF
NA,TRBV5-1,TRBJ2-3,CASSPDRGDATDTQYF
NA,TRBV6-5,TRBJ2-5,CASSWVGAAETQYF
NA,TRBV9,TRBJ2-2,CASRLGYTGELFF
NA,TRBV4-1,TRBJ2-7,CASSQESSVGLSSYEQYF
NA,TRBV12-2,TRBJ1-6,CASRLGGSYNSPLHF
NA,TRBV7-9,TRBJ1-1,CASSWHSGILTEAFF
once,TRBV6-5,TRBJ2-1,CASSSGGVAGEQFF
NA,TRBV5-4,TRBJ1-1,CASSFRGGNTEAFF
NA,TRBV4-3,TRBJ2-7,CASSQDVQPSYEQYF
NA,TRBV5-1,TRBJ1-6,CASSSGQGSSYNSPLHF
NA,TRBV18,TRBJ2-7,CASSPQTRTTYEQYF
NA,TRBV10-3,TRBJ2-7,CAISSGIDRGTYEQYF
once,TRBV25-1,TRBJ2-1,CASSEWSSGNNEQFF
NA,TRBV2,TRBJ1-2,CASSDGGAGYGYTF
NA,TRBV10-2,TRBJ2-2,CASRVLNVATGELFF
once,TRBV27,TRBJ2-5,CASSLLGTKETQYF
NA,TRBV11-3,TRBJ1-1,CASSLGGGNTEAFF
once,TRBV11-2,TRBJ1-6,CASSLLPDRIVYNSPLHF
NA,TRBV11-1,TRBJ2-4,CASSYPGQGYIQYF
once,TRBV21-1,TRBJ1-5,CASSTPPTGNQPQHF
NA,TRBV28,TRBJ2-1,CASSFSRNSGVDEQFF
NA,TRBV7-9,TRBJ2-7,CASSSRGLYEQYF
once,TRBV5-6,TRBJ2-5,CASSSGGSETQYF
NA,TRBV29-1,TRBJ1-1,CSVGRGVVPEAFF